Listed below are T cell receptor beta chains from one sample, sequenced in a study of blood T cell repertoires in COVID-19. Only in-frame clones appear in the TCRdb table, and some are missing; sequencing was by immunoSEQ multiplex PCR. There are 190,000 or so clones in the sample; roughly 84% occur only once, and around 7% lies in the top ten. The sample was PBMCs or T cells enriched from blood (not recorded which). These receptor sequences come from a man aged 35-49 years who had recovered from COVID-19. Each CDR3 is given with its conserved first and last residue. Fields, in order: clone size, J gene, D gene, V gene, CDR3 DNA, CDR3 protein. D genes are given only for firm matches. The size entry is marked missing in some rows and otherwise reads once, few, many or a size class.

NA	TRBJ2-7	TRBD2	TRBV3-1/TRBV3-2	TGTGCCAGCAGCCAAGAAGAGCGGGGGTACGAGCAGTACTTC	CASSQEERGYEQYF
NA	TRBJ2-5	NA	TRBV2	TGTGCCAGCAGAGGGGAAGAGACCCAGTACTTC	CASRGEETQYF
NA	TRBJ1-3	NA	TRBV5-6	TGTGCCAGCAGCTGGGGGCTAACGAAATTGAGCTCTGGAAACACCATATATTTT	CASSWGLTKLSSGNTIYF
NA	TRBJ2-6	NA	TRBV18	TGTGCCAGCTCAGCAACCAGCTTCGGACAGCCACGCTCTGGGGCCAACGTCCTGACTTTC	CASSATSFGQPRSGANVLTF
NA	TRBJ2-3	NA	TRBV9	TGTGCCAGCAGCGTAGAGACTAACTGGGATACGCAGTATTTT	CASSVETNWDTQYF
NA	TRBJ1-1	TRBD1	TRBV18	TGTGCCAGCTCACCAGTACAGGGGGCCACCTCCAACACTGAAGCTTTCTTT	CASSPVQGATSNTEAFF
NA	TRBJ2-3	TRBD2	TRBV4-2	TGTGCCAGCAGCCAAGATCCTCCGACTAGCGGGGGGGGCACAGATACGCAGTATTTT	CASSQDPPTSGGGTDTQYF
once	TRBJ2-5	TRBD1	TRBV2	TGTGCCAGCAGTGAAGTTCAGGGGGCGGGAGAGACCCAGTACTTC	CASSEVQGAGETQYF
NA	TRBJ1-3	NA	TRBV18	TGTGCCAGCTCAGGCGTGCAGGGCCGGGACACCATATATTTT	CASSGVQGRDTIYF
NA	TRBJ1-2	NA	TRBV29-1	TGCAGCGTTGAAGATTTCGGGGGCTACACCTTC	CSVEDFGGYTF
once	TRBJ1-5	NA	TRBV7-9	TGTGCCAGCAGCCATTACAGGGAGGGGGATCAGCCCCAGCATTTT	CASSHYREGDQPQHF
few	TRBJ1-1	NA	TRBV7-2	TGTGCCAGCAGCTTAGCCCCGATGAGGGTCAACACTGAAGCTTTCTTT	CASSLAPMRVNTEAFF
NA	TRBJ2-3	TRBD2	TRBV5-1	TGCGCCAGCAGCTTGGTGACTAGCGGGGGATACACAGATACGCAGTATTTT	CASSLVTSGGYTDTQYF
NA	TRBJ1-6	TRBD1	TRBV4-2	TGTGCCAGCAGCCAAGAAAGGCAGGGGGGTGATTCACCCCTCCACTTT	CASSQERQGGDSPLHF
NA	TRBJ1-4	NA	TRBV19	TGTGCCAGTAAACCGCAGGTGACATATGAAAAACTGTTTTTT	CASKPQVTYEKLFF
NA	TRBJ1-6	TRBD1	TRBV18	TGTGCCAGCTCACCCTTGACAGGGATAGATTCACCCCTCCACTTT	CASSPLTGIDSPLHF
NA	TRBJ1-5	NA	TRBV7-2	TGTGCCAGCAGCTTAGGCCTTTCGGGGGGGAGTCAGCCCCAGCATTTT	CASSLGLSGGSQPQHF
NA	TRBJ1-5	NA	TRBV6-2/TRBV6-3	TGTGCCAGCAGTTCATCGGAGGATCTCCGTGTTAGCAATCAGCCCCAGCATTTT	CASSSSEDLRVSNQPQHF
NA	TRBJ1-1	NA	TRBV28	TGTGCCAGCTCACTTGGACAGAGGGCCCCTGAAGCTTTCTTT	CASSLGQRAPEAFF
NA	TRBJ1-5	NA	TRBV27	TGTGCCAGCAGTTCGGCAGGGAATCAGCCCCAGCATTTT	CASSSAGNQPQHF
NA	TRBJ1-5	NA	TRBV3-1/TRBV3-2	TGTGCCAGCAGCCAAGTGGTGGGCCCTAATCAGCCCCAGCATTTT	CASSQVVGPNQPQHF
NA	TRBJ1-6	NA	TRBV5-5	TGTGCCAGCAGCTGGGGAGGGAGTGAGTATTCACCCCTCCACTTT	CASSWGGSEYSPLHF
NA	TRBJ1-1	TRBD1	TRBV3-1/TRBV3-2	TGTGCCAGCAGCCAGGCAGGACAGGTATCTGAAGCTTTCTTT	CASSQAGQVSEAFF
NA	TRBJ1-1	NA	TRBV19	TGTGCCAGTACCCCCCGAGTGGCGGGGATCCACACTGAAGCTTTCTTT	CASTPRVAGIHTEAFF
NA	TRBJ1-2	NA	TRBV29-1	TGCAGCGCGCGATCAGTTAACTATGGCTACACCTTC	CSARSVNYGYTF
NA	TRBJ1-4	NA	TRBV10-1	TGCGCCAGCCCTGCCCGGGTAACTAATGAAAAACTGTTTTTT	CASPARVTNEKLFF
NA	TRBJ2-5	TRBD2	TRBV24-1	TGTGCCACCAGTGATCGGCAGACTAGCGGGGGGGCCGGAGAGACCCAGTACTTC	CATSDRQTSGGAGETQYF
NA	TRBJ1-1	TRBD1	TRBV12-3/TRBV12-4	TGTGCCAGCGGATGGGGACAGGGGGCCGAAGCTTTCTTT	CASGWGQGAEAFF
NA	TRBJ2-2	TRBD1	TRBV5-5	TGTGCCAGCAGCATGGAACAAGGACAGGGGTTGGGGGAGCTGTTTTTT	CASSMEQGQGLGELFF